The present T cell receptor (beta chain) was sequenced within a study of T cells in Graves' hyperthyroidism and ophthalmopathy. Germline CDR1 reads SNHLY; CDR2 reads FYNNEI. The germline V and J ends were trimmed by 4 bases and 8 bases, with 14 bases remaining between them. The CDR3 contains 13 residues. This clonotype was seen ten or more times. Its antigen is unidentified. TCR beta CDR3 regions were amplified from RNA. The primer set for the first-round RT-PCR of the TCR CDR3 was HTBI. TCRdb recomputed calls from the multiplex PCR reads with MiXCR, one row per CDR3 protein. The sample carries around 570,000 distinct CDR3 sequences, roughly 21% recorded once. Around 10 ml fresh peripheral blood yielded the PBMCs. Study-level findings and limits: Most thyroid clonotypes expanded above 0.001 appeared in blood too.

The sample consisted of blood. The chain is built from TRBV2 and TRBJ1-1; the D gene is possibly TRBD1 (5 bases). The receptor was isolated from a man aged 35-49 years with Graves' ophthalmopathy. The CDR3 reads CASSAGTGLEAFF. Here the CDR3 DNA reads TGTGCCAGCAGTGCCGGGACGGGCCTCGAAGCTTTCTTT.